The clone carrying this TCR beta chain was counted a single time. Original handling: Estimates of nucleated cell counts were drawn from the amplification of reference gene primers. The protocol was immunoSEQ multiplex PCR, while the TCRdb copy is restricted to in-frame clones and leaves out a portion. That table gives V, J and clone size, and the DNA gave D and trimming. Here the sample spans over 350,000 clones, around 86% being singletons. This record belongs to a study of blood T cell repertoires in COVID-19. The wider study: Samples came from the United States, Italy and Spain, spanning acute and convalescent COVID-19. PBMCs, B-cell-depleted T cells, or T cells were the source of the cDNA or gDNA that made up the material.

This sequence originates from a woman aged 25 to 39 with active or convalescent COVID-19. Sequenced sample: peripheral blood.

CDR3 nucleotide sequence: TGCAGTGCTAGTACCGAGGTTTCGGACACTGAAGCTTTCTTT. This sequence encodes CSASTEVSDTEAFF. The J gene is TRBJ1-1, the V gene TRBV20-1; D gene uncertain. The CDR3 runs to 14 residues. Trimming removed 3 bases at V and 3 bases at J, with 14 bases between. Germline V gives CDR1 DFQATT, CDR2 SNEGSKA (reference sequence).